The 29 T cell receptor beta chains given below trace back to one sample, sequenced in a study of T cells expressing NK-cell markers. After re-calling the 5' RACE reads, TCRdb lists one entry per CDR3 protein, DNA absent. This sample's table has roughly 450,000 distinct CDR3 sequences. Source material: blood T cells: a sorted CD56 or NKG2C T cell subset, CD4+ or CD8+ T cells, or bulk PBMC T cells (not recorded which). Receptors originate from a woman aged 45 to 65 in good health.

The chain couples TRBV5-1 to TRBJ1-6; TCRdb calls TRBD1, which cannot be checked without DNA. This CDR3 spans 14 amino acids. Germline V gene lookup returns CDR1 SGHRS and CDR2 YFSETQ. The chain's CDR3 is CASNNEMSGSPLHF.

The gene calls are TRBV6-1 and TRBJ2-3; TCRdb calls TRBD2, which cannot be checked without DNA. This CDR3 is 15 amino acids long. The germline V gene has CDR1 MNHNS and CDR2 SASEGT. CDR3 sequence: CASSAVVAGTDTQYF.

The CDR3 is CASSDRTHNDRLYF. The rearrangement links TRBV7-8 to TRBJ2-4; TCRdb picks TRBD2, but there is no DNA to check that call. The CDR3 has 14 residues. The germline V gene encodes CDR1 SGHVS and CDR2 FQNEAQ.

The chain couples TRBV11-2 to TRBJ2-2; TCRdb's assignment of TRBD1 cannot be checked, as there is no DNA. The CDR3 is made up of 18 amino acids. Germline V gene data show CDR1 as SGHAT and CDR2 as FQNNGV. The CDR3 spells CASSLLQGGFPNTGELFF.

The chain's CDR3 is CSARAPTGSSYNSPLHF. The rearrangement uses TRBV20-1 and TRBJ1-6. Germline V gene lookup returns CDR1 DFQATT and CDR2 SNEGSKA (reference sequence). The CDR3 contains 17 residues.

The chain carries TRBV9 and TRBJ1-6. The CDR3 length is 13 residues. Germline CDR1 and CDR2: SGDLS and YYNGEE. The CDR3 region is CASSVRTNSPLHF.

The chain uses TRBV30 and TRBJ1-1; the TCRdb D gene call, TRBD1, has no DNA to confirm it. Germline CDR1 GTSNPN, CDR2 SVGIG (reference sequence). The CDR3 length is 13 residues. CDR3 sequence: CAWTRGGNTEAFF. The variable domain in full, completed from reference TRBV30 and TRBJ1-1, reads SQTIHQWPATLVQPVGSPLSLECTVEGTSNPNLYWYRQAAGRGLQLLFYSVGIGQISSEVPQNLSASRPQDRQFILSSKKLLLSDSGFYLCAWTRGGNTEAFFGQGTRLTVV.

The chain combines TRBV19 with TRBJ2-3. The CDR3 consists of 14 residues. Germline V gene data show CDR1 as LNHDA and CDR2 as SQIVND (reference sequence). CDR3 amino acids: CASSGGWSTDTQYF.

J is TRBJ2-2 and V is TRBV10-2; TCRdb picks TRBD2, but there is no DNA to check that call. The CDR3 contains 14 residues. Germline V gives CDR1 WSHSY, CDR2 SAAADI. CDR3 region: CASRPGTRDGELFF.

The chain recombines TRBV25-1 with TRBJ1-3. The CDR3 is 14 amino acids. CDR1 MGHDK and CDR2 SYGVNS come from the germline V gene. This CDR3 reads CASSELVSGNTIYF.

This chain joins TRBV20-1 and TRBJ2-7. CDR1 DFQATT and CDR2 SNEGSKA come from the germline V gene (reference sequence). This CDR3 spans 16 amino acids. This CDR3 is CSARPLKLRLAVEQYF.

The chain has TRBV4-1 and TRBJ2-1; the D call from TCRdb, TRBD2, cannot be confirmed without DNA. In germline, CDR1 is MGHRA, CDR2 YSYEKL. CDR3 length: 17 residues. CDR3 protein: CASSQDSLAGGPYEQFF.

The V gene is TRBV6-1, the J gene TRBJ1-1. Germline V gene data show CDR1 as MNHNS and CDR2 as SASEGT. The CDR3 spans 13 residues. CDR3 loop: CASSEGTKGRAFF.

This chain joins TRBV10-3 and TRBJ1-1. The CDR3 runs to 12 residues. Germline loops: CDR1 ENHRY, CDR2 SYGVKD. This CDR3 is CAISASGHEAFF.

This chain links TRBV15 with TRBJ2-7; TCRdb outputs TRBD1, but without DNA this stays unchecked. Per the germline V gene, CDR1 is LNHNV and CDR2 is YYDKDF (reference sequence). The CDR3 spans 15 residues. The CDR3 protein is CATSREKGFPYEQYF.

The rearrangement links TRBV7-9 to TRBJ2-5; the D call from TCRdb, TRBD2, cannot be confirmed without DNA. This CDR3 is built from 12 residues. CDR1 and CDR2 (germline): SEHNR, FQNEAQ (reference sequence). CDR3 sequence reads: CASGSSQETQYF.

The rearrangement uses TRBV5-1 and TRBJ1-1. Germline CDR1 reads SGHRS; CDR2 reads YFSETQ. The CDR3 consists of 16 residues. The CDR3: CASSSGQRVYSTEAFF.

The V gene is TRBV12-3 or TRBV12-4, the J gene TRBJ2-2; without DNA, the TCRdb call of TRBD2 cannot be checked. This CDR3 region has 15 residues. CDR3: CASSLAGGLAGELFF.

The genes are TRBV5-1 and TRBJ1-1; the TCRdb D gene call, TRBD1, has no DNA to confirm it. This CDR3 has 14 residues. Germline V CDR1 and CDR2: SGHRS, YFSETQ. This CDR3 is CASSPGGQAGEAFF.

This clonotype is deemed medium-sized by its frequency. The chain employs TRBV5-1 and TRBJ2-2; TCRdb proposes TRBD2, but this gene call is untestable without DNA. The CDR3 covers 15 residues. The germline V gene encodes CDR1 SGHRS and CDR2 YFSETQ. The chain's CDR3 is CASSLDGRRSGELFF.

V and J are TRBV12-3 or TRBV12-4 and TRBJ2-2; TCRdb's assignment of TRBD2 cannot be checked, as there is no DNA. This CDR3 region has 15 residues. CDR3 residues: CATGDGIFGPGELFF.

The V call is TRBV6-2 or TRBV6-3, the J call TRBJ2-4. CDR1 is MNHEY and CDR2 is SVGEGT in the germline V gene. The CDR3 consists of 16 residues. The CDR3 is CASSYGLTLAKNIQYF.

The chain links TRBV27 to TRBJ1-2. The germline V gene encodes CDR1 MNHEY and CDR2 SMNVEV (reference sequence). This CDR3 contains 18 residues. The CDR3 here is CASSRGGTSARTNYGYTF.

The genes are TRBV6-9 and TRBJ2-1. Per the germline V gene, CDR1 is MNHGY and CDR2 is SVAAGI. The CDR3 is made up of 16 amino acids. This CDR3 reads CASSPVATSSYNEQFF.

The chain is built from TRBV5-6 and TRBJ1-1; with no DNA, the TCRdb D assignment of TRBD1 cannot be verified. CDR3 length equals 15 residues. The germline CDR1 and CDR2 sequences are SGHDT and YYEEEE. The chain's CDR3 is CASSLDRGADTEAFF. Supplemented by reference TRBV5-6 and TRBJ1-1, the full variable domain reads DAGVTQSPTHLIKTRGQQVTLRCSPKSGHDTVSWYQQALGQGPQFIFQYYEEEERQRGNFPDRFSGHQFPNYSSELNVNALLLGDSALYLCASSLDRGADTEAFFGQGTRLTVV.

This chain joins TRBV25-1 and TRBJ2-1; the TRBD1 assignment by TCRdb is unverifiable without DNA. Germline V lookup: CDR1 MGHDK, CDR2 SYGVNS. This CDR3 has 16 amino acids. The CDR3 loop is CASSEAGTRTYNEQFF.

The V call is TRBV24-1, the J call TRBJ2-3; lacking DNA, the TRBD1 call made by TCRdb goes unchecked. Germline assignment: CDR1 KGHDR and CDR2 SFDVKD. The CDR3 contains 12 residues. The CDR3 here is CATSGNAHTQYF.

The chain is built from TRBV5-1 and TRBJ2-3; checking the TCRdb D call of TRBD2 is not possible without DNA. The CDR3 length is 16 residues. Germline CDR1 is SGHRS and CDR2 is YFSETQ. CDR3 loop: CASSYEDPTTTDTQYF.

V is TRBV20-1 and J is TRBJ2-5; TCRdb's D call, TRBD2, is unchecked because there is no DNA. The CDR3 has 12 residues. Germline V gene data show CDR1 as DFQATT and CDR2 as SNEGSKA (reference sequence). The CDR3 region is CSARASGSGQYF.